The 29 T cell receptor beta chains below come from one sample, sequenced in a study of CD8 T cells in ankylosing spondylitis. TCRdb called the 5' RACE reads again in MiXCR, with one record for every CDR3 protein. Of 250,000 to 350,000 distinct CDR3 sequences listed, roughly 20% are singletons. The source material was blood, either unsorted or a sorted T cell fraction (not recorded which). The receptors originated from a female donor with ankylosing spondylitis or in good health (not recorded which).

This clonotype has more than one count but fewer than ten. The chain is built from TRBV7-2 and TRBJ2-5, with unresolved D. V was clipped by 3 bases and J by 3 bases, with 11 bases between them. The CDR3 loop spans 14 amino acids. The germline CDR1 and CDR2 sequences are SGHTA and FQGNSA. The CDR3 DNA reads as TGTGCCAGCAGCTTGAGCCGATCAAAAGAGACCCAGTACTTC. This codes for CASSLSRSKETQYF. Full variable domain (rest looked up from reference TRBV7-2 and TRBJ2-5): GAGVSQSPSNKVTEKGKDVELRCDPISGHTALYWYRQSLGQGLEFLIYFQGNSAPDKSGLPSDRFSAERTGGSVSTLTIQRTQQEDSAVYLCASSLSRSKETQYFGPGTRLLVL.

In this sample, this clonotype turned up a few times. The junction and the germline gene differ at one end; a read error may be behind it. The V call is TRBV12-3 or TRBV12-4, the J call TRBJ1-2; weak D call: TRBD1 (6 bases). The CDR3 is made up of 11 amino acids. CDR3 amino acids: CASSLRGVGSF. In nucleotides, the CDR3 is TGTGCCAGCAGTTTGAGGGGGGTAGGTTCGTTC.

This clonotype was observed a handful of times. This sequence joins TRBV29-1 and TRBJ1-1; D is ambiguous. There are 14 residues in the CDR3. Between the trimmed V and J ends, which lost 7 bases and 0 bases, there was a span of 15 bases. The germline CDR1 and CDR2 sequences are SQVTM and ANQGSEA. CDR3 DNA sequence: TGCAGCGCCCTGGTGGGATTTATGAACACTGAAGCTTTCTTT. Its translation is CSALVGFMNTEAFF.

The V and J genes are TRBV7-2 and TRBJ2-1, with TRBD1 matching 9 bases. With V trimmed by 4 bases and J by 1 base, 8 bases remained unmatched. Germline V gene lookup returns CDR1 SGHTA and CDR2 FQGNSA. This CDR3 comprises 17 residues. The CDR3 protein is CASSSTGGKGSYNEQFF. In DNA form, the CDR3 reads TGTGCCAGCAGCTCGACAGGGGGGAAAGGGTCCTACAATGAGCAGTTCTTC.

The table lists this clonotype with a few counts. The chain carries TRBV6-5 and TRBJ1-5; tentatively, D is TRBD1 (6 bases). This CDR3 comprises 15 residues. Per the germline V gene, CDR1 is MNHEY and CDR2 is SVGAGI. V gave up 2 bases and J gave up 7 bases, with 15 bases separating them. Here the CDR3 reads CASSYEGEWVQPQHF. CDR3 coding DNA: TGTGCCAGCAGTTACGAGGGGGAATGGGTACAGCCCCAGCATTTT.

V gene TRBV25-1 combines with J gene TRBJ2-3; D unclear. V was trimmed by 9 bases and J by 0 bases, leaving 10 bases between them. Germline CDR1 reads MGHDK; CDR2 reads SYGVNS. The CDR3 length is 13 residues. In DNA, the CDR3 is TGTGCCAGGAGAGCAGCTAGCACAGATACGCAGTATTTT. Translation gives CARRAASTDTQYF.

The chain is built from TRBV6-1 and TRBJ1-2; weak D call: TRBD1 (6 bases). V was cut by 5 bases and J by 8 bases, with 21 bases left in between. Germline V CDR1 and CDR2: MNHNS, SASEGT. The CDR3 length is 15 residues. The CDR3 bases are TGTGCCAGCAGTAGCCTCCTTCGGACAGCAAGCGGCTACACCTTC. Translation gives CASSSLLRTASGYTF.

This clonotype was counted only a few times. The V gene is TRBV4-2, the J gene TRBJ2-1; 8 bases match TRBD2. V lost 0 bases and J lost 6; bases outside the gene matches: 7. Germline CDR1 reads LGHNA; CDR2 reads YNFKEQ. This CDR3 has 16 residues. The CDR3 bases are TGTGCCAGCAGCCAAGAGCGCCTAGCGGGTATCAATGAGCAGTTCTTC. Translated: CASSQERLAGINEQFF.

This chain joins TRBV5-1 and TRBJ1-2; a possible D gene is TRBD1 (5 bases). There are 12 residues in the CDR3. Germline V gene data show CDR1 as SGHRS and CDR2 as YFSETQ. V lost 0 bases and J lost 6, with 6 bases in between. The CDR3 protein is CASSLVDNGYTF. The CDR3 region has the DNA TGCGCCAGCAGCTTGGTGGACAATGGCTACACCTTC.

The table lists this clonotype with many counts. The chain uses TRBV29-1 and TRBJ1-1; D is perhaps TRBD1 (5 bases). The CDR3 contains 15 residues. Trimming removed 6 bases at V and 0 bases at J, with 17 bases between. CDR1 and CDR2 (germline): SQVTM, ANQGSEA. CDR3 sequence: CSVVSDRPLNTEAFF. The CDR3 DNA follows: TGCAGCGTCGTCTCCGACAGACCATTGAACACTGAAGCTTTCTTT.

This clonotype came up many times. The V gene is TRBV29-1, the J gene TRBJ2-2; 8 positions match TRBD2. With 6 bases clipped from V and 4 bases from J, the junction kept 7 bases outside the gene matches. From germline, CDR1 is SQVTM and CDR2 ANQGSEA. This CDR3 region has 14 residues. The CDR3 protein is CSVKGLVATGELFF. DNA for the CDR3: TGCAGCGTAAAGGGACTAGTTGCCACCGGGGAGCTGTTTTTT.

This clonotype showed up just once. The chain carries TRBV20-1 and TRBJ2-7; D is uncertain. Germline CDR1 and CDR2: DFQATT and SNEGSKA (reference sequence). The CDR3 spans 12 residues. Trimming left V 6 bases short and J 5 bases short, with 14 bases between. The chain's CDR3 is CSAPATADEQYF. The CDR3 region has the DNA TGCAGTGCCCCGGCTACGGCCGACGAGCAGTACTTC.

This chain uses TRBV7-2 with TRBJ1-4; D ambiguous. V was trimmed by 1 base and J by 10 bases, leaving 16 bases between them. The germline V gene has CDR1 SGHTA and CDR2 FQGNSA. CDR3 length equals 15 residues. DNA for the CDR3: TGTGCCAGCAGCTTAGAACAGTCCGGGGTTGGAAAACTGTTTTTT. Protein sequence: CASSLEQSGVGKLFF.

The chain employs TRBV6-1 and TRBJ2-1; D is undetermined. Germline assignment: CDR1 MNHNS and CDR2 SASEGT. V was trimmed by 6 bases and J by 2 bases, leaving 11 bases between them. This CDR3 spans 14 amino acids. The CDR3 reads CASRPQTTYNEQFF. The CDR3 DNA sequence: TGTGCCAGCAGACCGCAAACGACCTACAATGAGCAGTTCTTC.

The genes are TRBV10-3 and TRBJ2-7; no reliable D call. The germline CDR1 and CDR2 sequences are ENHRY and SYGVKD. V was trimmed by 3 bases and J by 5 bases, leaving 11 bases between them. CDR3 length equals 13 residues. The CDR3 spells CAISDGRSHEQYF. DNA for the CDR3: TGTGCCATCAGTGACGGACGCTCGCACGAGCAGTACTTC.

This clonotype was picked up a small number of times. The chain employs TRBV4-3 and TRBJ2-5; D is unresolved. The V end lost 0 bases, the J end lost 3 bases, and 11 bases lay between the germline ends. CDR1 and CDR2 (germline): LGHNA, YSLEER. This CDR3 comprises 15 residues. CDR3 sequence (DNA): TGCGCCAGCAGCCAAGATCTAACTACCGAAGAGACCCAGTACTTC. Protein product: CASSQDLTTEETQYF.

This clonotype was picked up many times. The chain is built from TRBV5-6 and TRBJ2-7; D gene ambiguous. V shed 3 bases and J shed 6 bases, with 7 bases lying between them. The germline CDR1 and CDR2 sequences are SGHDT and YYEEEE. The CDR3 spans 11 residues. In nucleotides, the CDR3 is TGTGCCAGCAGCTCCCGGCGCGAGCAGTACTTC. It codes for CASSSRREQYF.

This clonotype was seen repeatedly, ten times or more. This chain uses TRBV10-3 with TRBJ2-5, with D tentatively TRBD2 (6 bases). V lost 4 bases to trimming and J lost 5 bases, with 11 bases between them. Germline V gene lookup returns CDR1 ENHRY and CDR2 SYGVKD. The CDR3 is made up of 13 amino acids. CDR3 DNA: TGTGCCATCAGTGGACGAGGAGGGGAGACCCAGTACTTC. Translated: CAISGRGGETQYF.

This rearrangement joins TRBV20-1 to TRBJ1-5; D remains ambiguous. V dropped 1 base and J dropped 5 bases, with 9 bases sitting between them. Looked up from germline, CDR1 is DFQATT and CDR2 is SNEGSKA (reference sequence). This CDR3 spans 13 amino acids. CDR3 region: CSARGQWDQPQHF. In nucleotides, the CDR3 is TGCAGTGCTAGAGGTCAGTGGGATCAGCCCCAGCATTTT.

There are many counts of this clonotype. The chain combines TRBV29-1 with TRBJ1-1; D gene uncertain. Between the trimmed V and J ends, which lost 5 bases and 3 bases, there was a span of 10 bases. The CDR3 totals 12 residues. Germline-derived CDR1 and CDR2 are SQVTM and ANQGSEA. CDR3 nucleotide sequence: TGCAGCGTTAGAAAGGGAGACACTGAAGCTTTCTTT. Translated: CSVRKGDTEAFF. The variable domain in full, completed from reference TRBV29-1 and TRBJ1-1, reads SAVISQKPSRDICQRGTSLTIQCQVDSQVTMMFWYRQQPGQSLTLIATANQGSEATYESGFVIDKFPISRPNLTFSTLTVSNMSPEDSSIYLCSVRKGDTEAFFGQGTRLTVV.

This chain joins TRBV4-3 and TRBJ2-7, with 7 bases fitting TRBD1. Germline CDR1 LGHNA, CDR2 YSLEER. The CDR3 runs 15 residues. V was clipped by 1 base and J by 2 bases; unmatched bases: 5. DNA for the CDR3: TGCGCCAGCAGCCAAGCGGGACAGTCAGCCTACGAGCAGTACTTC. Its protein product is CASSQAGQSAYEQYF.

This clonotype has ten or more counts. The V gene is TRBV12-3 or TRBV12-4, the J gene TRBJ2-7, with 10 bases identical to TRBD2. V was pared by 6 bases and J by 2 bases, with 10 bases of the junction left unmatched. The CDR3 covers 16 residues. CDR3 amino acids: CASSRTSGDLAYEQYF. Written as DNA, the CDR3 is TGTGCCAGCAGCCGGACTAGCGGAGACCTTGCCTACGAGCAGTACTTC.

The J gene is TRBJ1-1, the V gene TRBV19; the D is unclear. The CDR3 spans 12 residues. V lost 7 bases, J lost 0 bases, and 6 bases lay in between. Germline loops: CDR1 LNHDA, CDR2 SQIVND (reference sequence). CDR3 loop: CASKNMNTEAFF. The CDR3 DNA is TGTGCCAGTAAAAACATGAACACTGAAGCTTTCTTT.

The chain couples TRBV5-1 to TRBJ1-2; D ambiguous. The germline CDR1 and CDR2 sequences are SGHRS and YFSETQ. This CDR3 is 13 amino acids long. Trimming removed 4 bases at V and 4 bases at J, with 11 bases between. The CDR3 sequence: CASSPDNTYGYTF. DNA for the CDR3: TGCGCCAGCAGCCCCGACAATACCTATGGCTACACCTTC.

This clonotype appeared a few times. The chain is built from TRBV12-3 or TRBV12-4 and TRBJ1-5; a weak D match, TRBD1 (5 bases). The CDR3 contains 13 residues. The V end was cut by 8 bases, the J end by 1 base, with 9 bases between. The CDR3 spells CASQEGSNQPQHF. The CDR3 nucleotides read TGTGCCAGCCAGGAGGGGAGCAATCAGCCCCAGCATTTT.

V usage is TRBV5-1 and J usage is TRBJ2-2, with 7 bases fitting TRBD2. The V gene's germline CDR1 is SGHRS and CDR2 YFSETQ. V was pared by 5 bases and J by 3 bases, with 7 bases of the junction left unmatched. This CDR3 contains 15 residues. The CDR3 nucleotides are TGCGCCAGCAGGTCAGCTCTAGCGGACACCGGGGAGCTGTTTTTT. Translation: CASRSALADTGELFF.

There are many counts of this clonotype. The rearrangement uses TRBV5-5 and TRBJ1-1, with D unclear. The CDR3 totals 13 residues. V was shortened by 2 bases and J by 1 base, with 6 bases between the two germline ends. Germline CDR1 is SGHKS and CDR2 is YYEKEE (reference sequence). CDR3 sequence reads: CASSFDTNTEAFF. The CDR3 nucleotides read TGTGCCAGCAGCTTTGATACGAACACTGAAGCTTTCTTT.

This clonotype turned up a few times. V usage is TRBV4-3 and J usage is TRBJ2-5; 9 bases fit TRBD2. This CDR3 is built from 15 residues. V was clipped by 1 base and J by 4 bases; unmatched bases: 4. CDR1 is LGHNA, CDR2 YSLEER, per germline. CDR3 DNA sequence: TGCGCCAGCAGCCAAGTAGCGGGAGAGGGAGAGACCCAGTACTTC. It encodes CASSQVAGEGETQYF.

This clonotype has a handful of counts. This chain links TRBV20-1 with TRBJ2-1, with 7 bases that match TRBD2. This CDR3 has 16 residues. Trimming removed 2 bases from V and 5 bases from J; junction bases left unmatched: 12. The germline V gene encodes CDR1 DFQATT and CDR2 SNEGSKA (reference sequence). The chain's CDR3 is CSARRESGTTNNEQFF. For the CDR3, the DNA is TGCAGTGCTAGAAGAGAGAGCGGGACGACTAACAATGAGCAGTTCTTC.